This TCR beta chain was found in a study of T-cell reconstitution after alpha-beta-depleted transplantation in children. In its sample, this clonotype was seen many times. Its target is unknown. Unique molecular identifiers were incorporated during preparation of the TCRbeta library. A single record per CDR3 protein comes from TCRdb applying MiXCR to the PCR reads. There are 150,000 to 200,000 distinct CDR3 sequences in the sample; roughly 6% occur only once, and 4.5% to 5.5% lies in the top ten. Findings and limits, study-wide: T-cell counts and diversity at one year post-transplant came mainly from newly produced T cells. Reportedly, alpha-beta T cells present about two months post-transplant originated from several hundred expanded clones of graft origin.

Germline V gives CDR1 ENHRY, CDR2 SYGVKD. This CDR3 comprises 22 residues. V trimming: 3 bases; J trimming: 0 bases; junction bases outside the gene matches: 20. The sequence was obtained from a girl under three years old with combined immunodeficiency, due to receive a stem cell transplant. The genes are TRBV10-3 and TRBJ2-1; TRBD2 matches 10 bases. The sample was PBMCs, taken before TCRalphabeta/CD19-depleted stem cell transplant. The CDR3 protein is CAISEPGSERLAGSSSYNEQFF. The CDR3 nucleotides are TGTGCCATCAGTGAACCCGGTTCTGAGCGACTAGCGGGTTCGAGCTCCTACAATGAGCAGTTCTTC.